Following are 15 T cell receptor beta chains from one sample sequenced in a study of monozygotic twins with inflammatory bowel disease. Following a re-call of the 5' RACE reads, TCRdb has one entry per CDR3 protein and lacks DNA. The sample holds fewer than 400,000 distinct CDR3 sequences. The specimen was blood. The receptors shown here come from a human donor with ulcerative colitis or Crohn's disease, or a healthy co-twin of an affected twin (not recorded which).

The V and J genes are TRBV5-4 and TRBJ2-2; TCRdb's D gene call, TRBD2, goes unchecked for lack of DNA. The CDR3 is 18 residues long. Germline CDR1 SGHNT, CDR2 YYREEE (reference sequence). The CDR3 loop reads CASSPPGLAGVGTGELFF. Full variable domain (rest looked up from reference TRBV5-4 and TRBJ2-2): ETGVTQSPTHLIKTRGQQVTLRCSSQSGHNTVSWYQQALGQGPQFIFQYYREEENGRGNFPPRFSGLQFPNYSSELNVNALELDDSALYLCASSPPGLAGVGTGELFFGEGSRLTVL.

This chain uses TRBV2 with TRBJ1-6; the D gene TCRdb calls, TRBD1, cannot be checked with no DNA. CDR1 is SNHLY, CDR2 FYNNEI, per germline. The CDR3 loop spans 14 amino acids. CDR3 loop: CASRDRGIGSPLHF.

V gene TRBV28 combines with J gene TRBJ2-7; TCRdb lists TRBD1, though no DNA is available to test this call. Germline V CDR1 and CDR2: MDHEN, SYDVKM. This CDR3 spans 14 amino acids. This CDR3 reads CASRGQVQSYEQYF.

This chain's CDR3 is CASSGAGLSSYNSPLHF. The chain uses TRBV12-3 or TRBV12-4 and TRBJ1-6; TCRdb names TRBD1, which stays unverified in the absence of DNA. CDR3 size: 17 residues.

V and J are TRBV7-3 and TRBJ2-1; the D call from TCRdb, TRBD1, cannot be confirmed without DNA. Germline assignment: CDR1 SGHTA and CDR2 FQGTGA. This CDR3 is 14 amino acids long. Here the CDR3 reads CASSLGQTTDEQFF.

CDR3 sequence reads: CASSLGGAGGGSPLHF. This chain joins TRBV28 and TRBJ1-6; lacking DNA, the TRBD1 call made by TCRdb goes unchecked. CDR1 is MDHEN, CDR2 SYDVKM, per germline. The CDR3 has 16 amino acids.

The V gene is TRBV20-1, the J gene TRBJ2-6. The CDR3 covers 14 residues. CDR1 is DFQATT and CDR2 is SNEGSKA in the germline V gene (reference sequence). CDR3 sequence reads: CSARAPSGANVLTF.

The chain uses TRBV29-1 and TRBJ1-1; TCRdb gives TRBD1 as the D gene, but with no DNA this cannot be confirmed. Germline values: CDR1 SQVTM, CDR2 ANQGSEA. The CDR3 has 14 residues. The CDR3 here is CSVQGLIGLAEAFF.

The rearrangement uses TRBV27 and TRBJ1-1. CDR1 is MNHEY and CDR2 is SMNVEV in the germline V gene (reference sequence). This CDR3 contains 15 residues. The CDR3 sequence: CASSLYTVMNTEAFF.

This CDR3 is CASTQRDRDNEQFF. The V gene is TRBV3-1, the J gene TRBJ2-1; TCRdb designates TRBD1, a call that cannot be tested without DNA. This CDR3 contains 14 residues. Germline lookup yields CDR1 LGHDT and CDR2 YNNKEL (reference sequence).

The chain employs TRBV28 and TRBJ1-4; TCRdb designates TRBD1, a call that cannot be tested without DNA. The CDR3 length is 15 residues. CDR1 and CDR2 from the germline V gene are MDHEN and SYDVKM. This chain's CDR3 is CASSDNRGKGEKLFF.

V is TRBV9 and J is TRBJ2-3; the TRBD2 assignment by TCRdb is unverifiable without DNA. Germline values: CDR1 SGDLS, CDR2 YYNGEE. The CDR3 sequence is 16 residues long. The CDR3 loop is CASSVESGGAGDTQYF.

The V gene is TRBV12-3 or TRBV12-4, the J gene TRBJ2-3; TCRdb lists TRBD1, though no DNA is available to test this call. The CDR3 has 16 residues. CDR3: CASTRDRGAWTDTQYF.

The CDR3 loop reads CASSQTGEAEAFF. This chain joins TRBV4-3 and TRBJ1-1; TCRdb lists TRBD1, though no DNA is available to test this call. This CDR3 has 13 residues. Germline values: CDR1 LGHNA, CDR2 YSLEER.

The gene calls are TRBV7-2 and TRBJ2-6; TCRdb gives TRBD1 as the D gene, but with no DNA this cannot be confirmed. Per the germline V gene, CDR1 is SGHTA and CDR2 is FQGNSA. The CDR3 extends over 17 amino acids. Here the CDR3 reads CASSPSGTITGANVLTF.